A selection of T cell receptor beta chains follows, all from one sample in a study of chemoradiotherapy in HPV16-positive cancers. Sequencing used immunoSEQ multiplex PCR; TCRdb keeps in-frame clones, though not all of them. Of about 5,300 clones listed, approximately 81% are singletons. The sequenced sample was tumor tissue, obtained from a patient who underwent chemoradiotherapy. All receptors derive from a human donor with HPV-associated anogenital cancer. Each CDR3 is given with its conserved first and last residue. The order of the fields is D gene, V gene, clone size, J gene, CDR3 DNA, CDR3 protein. The D gene is left open where the match is weak. Part of the rows lack a size; the others show once, few, many or a class for expanded clones.

D gene: -; V gene: TRBV11-2; clone size: -; J gene: TRBJ2-1; CDR3 DNA: TGTGCCAGCAGCCCCGGGGGGCTAGCGGTTTACAATGAGCAGTTCTTC; CDR3 protein: CASSPGGLAVYNEQFF
D gene: -; V gene: TRBV5-4; clone size: -; J gene: TRBJ1-1; CDR3 DNA: TGTGCCAGCACCGTAGGGAGACATCCGAACACTGAAGCTTTCTTT; CDR3 protein: CASTVGRHPNTEAFF
D gene: -; V gene: TRBV19; clone size: -; J gene: TRBJ1-1; CDR3 DNA: TGTGCCAGTATAAGGGCCCCCCGCAGGGTCTTCCCTGAAGCTTTCTTT; CDR3 protein: CASIRAPRRVFPEAFF
D gene: -; V gene: TRBV15; clone size: -; J gene: TRBJ2-1; CDR3 DNA: TGTGCCACCAGCAGAGATGGTGGGGCGGCATACGTTCGGAAGCAGTTCTTC; CDR3 protein: CATSRDGGAAYVRKQFF
D gene: -; V gene: TRBV5-6; clone size: -; J gene: TRBJ2-5; CDR3 DNA: TGTGCCAGCAGCTTAGCTGGGAGGGAGACCCAGTACTTC; CDR3 protein: CASSLAGRETQYF
D gene: TRBD1; V gene: TRBV19; clone size: -; J gene: TRBJ1-1; CDR3 DNA: TGTGCCAGCAGGGCAGGGGGAATGAACACTGAAGCTTTCTTT; CDR3 protein: CASRAGGMNTEAFF
D gene: -; V gene: TRBV19; clone size: -; J gene: TRBJ1-5; CDR3 DNA: TGTGCCAGTAGTTCTCGTGAAAACTGGAGCAATCAGCCCCAGCATTTT; CDR3 protein: CASSSRENWSNQPQHF
D gene: -; V gene: TRBV5-5; clone size: -; J gene: TRBJ1-1; CDR3 DNA: TGTGCCAGCAGCTTGTTTCCCGGGGCTGAAGCTTTCTTT; CDR3 protein: CASSLFPGAEAFF
D gene: -; V gene: TRBV19; clone size: -; J gene: TRBJ2-6; CDR3 DNA: TGTGCCAGTAGTATCCCGGGATACGGGGCCAACGTCCTGACTTTC; CDR3 protein: CASSIPGYGANVLTF
D gene: -; V gene: TRBV27; clone size: -; J gene: TRBJ1-1; CDR3 DNA: TGTGCCAGCAGTTGGCAGATGAACACTGAAGCTTTCTTT; CDR3 protein: CASSWQMNTEAFF
D gene: TRBD1; V gene: TRBV6-6; clone size: once; J gene: TRBJ2-1; CDR3 DNA: TGTGCCAGCACCCCACCACCGGGACAGGGTAACAATGAGCAGTTCTTC; CDR3 protein: CASTPPPGQGNNEQFF
D gene: -; V gene: TRBV5-4; clone size: few; J gene: TRBJ2-3; CDR3 DNA: TGTGCCAGCAGCTTGTTGAACACAGATACGCAGTATTTT; CDR3 protein: CASSLLNTDTQYF
D gene: TRBD2; V gene: TRBV28; clone size: -; J gene: TRBJ2-2; CDR3 DNA: TGTGCCAGCAGTAGCGGGGGAGTGGGGCACACCGGGGAGCTGTTTTTT; CDR3 protein: CASSSGGVGHTGELFF
D gene: TRBD1; V gene: TRBV25-1; clone size: once; J gene: TRBJ1-3; CDR3 DNA: TGTGCCAGCAGTGAACAGGGGGCTGGAAACACCATATATTTT; CDR3 protein: CASSEQGAGNTIYF
D gene: TRBD1; V gene: TRBV29-1; clone size: -; J gene: TRBJ1-3; CDR3 DNA: TGCAGCGTTGGGGGACCGGGACAGGGGGATGTCTCTGGAAACACCATATATTTT; CDR3 protein: CSVGGPGQGDVSGNTIYF
D gene: TRBD1; V gene: TRBV6-1; clone size: -; J gene: TRBJ1-2; CDR3 DNA: TGTGCCAGCAGTGAAGCGCGAAGGGGGCGCGGTGGCTACACCTTC; CDR3 protein: CASSEARRGRGGYTF
D gene: -; V gene: TRBV15; clone size: -; J gene: TRBJ1-4; CDR3 DNA: TGTGCCACCAGCAGAGATTATGAGGGGAATGAAAAACTGTTTTTT; CDR3 protein: CATSRDYEGNEKLFF
D gene: -; V gene: TRBV21-1; clone size: -; J gene: TRBJ2-5; CDR3 DNA: TGTGCCAGCATCAGACCCCAGGGGGGACGACTCCAAGAGACCCAGTACTTC; CDR3 protein: CASIRPQGGRLQETQYF
D gene: TRBD1; V gene: TRBV27; clone size: few; J gene: TRBJ1-1; CDR3 DNA: TGTGCCAGCAGTTTCAACCAGGGGGCGTCTGAAGCTTTCTTT; CDR3 protein: CASSFNQGASEAFF
D gene: TRBD1; V gene: TRBV5-6; clone size: -; J gene: TRBJ1-6; CDR3 DNA: TGTGCCAGCAGCCCCGGGGACAGCAGGGAGCCCCTCCACTTT; CDR3 protein: CASSPGDSREPLHF
D gene: -; V gene: TRBV6-5; clone size: once; J gene: TRBJ1-4; CDR3 DNA: TGTGCCAGCAGTCGTTTCGGGGGGCTAGAGGGGAAACTGTTTTTT; CDR3 protein: CASSRFGGLEGKLFF
D gene: TRBD1; V gene: TRBV5-1; clone size: -; J gene: TRBJ2-7; CDR3 DNA: TGCGCCAGCAGCTCGGATGCAGGGGGCGAGCAGTACTTC; CDR3 protein: CASSSDAGGEQYF
D gene: TRBD2; V gene: TRBV15; clone size: -; J gene: TRBJ2-1; CDR3 DNA: TGTGCCACCAGCAGAGACGCGCGGGGGGGGCCCTCCTACAATGAGCAGTTCTTC; CDR3 protein: CATSRDARGGPSYNEQFF
D gene: -; V gene: TRBV5-1; clone size: -; J gene: TRBJ2-5; CDR3 DNA: TGCGCCAGCAGCTTGGGAGCGGCAATGCAAGAGACCCAGTACTTC; CDR3 protein: CASSLGAAMQETQYF
D gene: -; V gene: TRBV19; clone size: -; J gene: TRBJ2-5; CDR3 DNA: TGTGCCAGTAGTAAGTTTATACAAGAGACCCAGTACTTC; CDR3 protein: CASSKFIQETQYF
D gene: -; V gene: TRBV5-4; clone size: -; J gene: TRBJ2-2; CDR3 DNA: TGTGCCAGCAGCTTAGAGGGGTCAGGGGAGCTGTTTTTT; CDR3 protein: CASSLEGSGELFF
D gene: -; V gene: TRBV27; clone size: -; J gene: TRBJ2-5; CDR3 DNA: TGTGCCAGCAGTTTATCGCAAGGGTTCGGATTGGAGACCCAGTACTTC; CDR3 protein: CASSLSQGFGLETQYF
D gene: -; V gene: TRBV5-1; clone size: -; J gene: TRBJ2-2; CDR3 DNA: TGCGCCAGCAGCTTGGGAATGGACAGCTCGAACACCGGGGAGCTGTTTTTT; CDR3 protein: CASSLGMDSSNTGELFF
D gene: -; V gene: TRBV30; clone size: -; J gene: TRBJ2-3; CDR3 DNA: TGTGCCTGGAGTCCAGACCCCAGAGTAGATACGCAGTATTTT; CDR3 protein: CAWSPDPRVDTQYF
D gene: TRBD2; V gene: TRBV5-1; clone size: -; J gene: TRBJ2-3; CDR3 DNA: TGCGCCAGCAGCACGCTAGCGGGGGGCACAGATACGCAGTATTTT; CDR3 protein: CASSTLAGGTDTQYF
D gene: TRBD1; V gene: TRBV7-6; clone size: few; J gene: TRBJ2-7; CDR3 DNA: TGTGCCAGCAGCGCCGCGACAGGGGTTGGCTACGAGCAGTACTTC; CDR3 protein: CASSAATGVGYEQYF
D gene: -; V gene: TRBV15; clone size: -; J gene: TRBJ2-5; CDR3 DNA: TGTGCCACCAGCAGGAGAGAACCCGAGGGGACCCAGTACTTC; CDR3 protein: CATSRREPEGTQYF
D gene: -; V gene: TRBV30; clone size: -; J gene: TRBJ1-3; CDR3 DNA: TGTGCCTGCGATGCAGGGGAGGCTGGAAACACCATATATTTT; CDR3 protein: CACDAGEAGNTIYF
D gene: -; V gene: TRBV19; clone size: -; J gene: TRBJ2-2; CDR3 DNA: TGTGCCAGTAGTATGGCGGAGGGGTTGTCCGGGGAGCTGTTTTTT; CDR3 protein: CASSMAEGLSGELFF
D gene: -; V gene: TRBV2; clone size: once; J gene: TRBJ2-7; CDR3 DNA: TGTGCCAGCAATATGAGGGGCACCGAGCAGTACTTC; CDR3 protein: CASNMRGTEQYF
D gene: -; V gene: TRBV7-9; clone size: -; J gene: TRBJ1-4; CDR3 DNA: TGTGCCAGCAGCCCCGATGGCTCAACTAATGAAAAACTGTTTTTT; CDR3 protein: CASSPDGSTNEKLFF
D gene: -; V gene: TRBV5-1; clone size: -; J gene: TRBJ1-1; CDR3 DNA: TGCGCCAGCAGCCGAACGGTGAACACTGAAGCTTTCTTT; CDR3 protein: CASSRTVNTEAFF
D gene: -; V gene: TRBV21-1; clone size: -; J gene: TRBJ1-4; CDR3 DNA: TGTGCCAGCAGCAAAGCGTGGGGACAGATGGGGGAAAAACTGTTTTTT; CDR3 protein: CASSKAWGQMGEKLFF
D gene: -; V gene: TRBV2; clone size: -; J gene: TRBJ2-5; CDR3 DNA: TGTGCCAGCAGTGTGGACAGTAAAGAGACCCAGTACTTC; CDR3 protein: CASSVDSKETQYF
D gene: TRBD2; V gene: TRBV7-8; clone size: -; J gene: TRBJ2-2; CDR3 DNA: TGTGCCAGCAGCTCAACGGGACTAGCGGGCCCTGGAGAGCTGTTTTTT; CDR3 protein: CASSSTGLAGPGELFF
D gene: -; V gene: TRBV9; clone size: -; J gene: TRBJ2-3; CDR3 DNA: TGTGCCAGCAGCGTAGTAGGGGGAGGGACAGATACGCAGTATTTT; CDR3 protein: CASSVVGGGTDTQYF
D gene: -; V gene: TRBV4-2; clone size: -; J gene: TRBJ2-5; CDR3 DNA: TGTGCCAGCAGCCAAGACCCGGGATGGCAAGAGACCCAGTACTTC; CDR3 protein: CASSQDPGWQETQYF
D gene: -; V gene: TRBV6-4; clone size: -; J gene: TRBJ2-1; CDR3 DNA: TGTGCCAGCAGTGACCGGGACAACAATGAGCAGTTCTTC; CDR3 protein: CASSDRDNNEQFF
D gene: -; V gene: TRBV19; clone size: -; J gene: TRBJ1-1; CDR3 DNA: TGTGCCACTATTTCATGGGGGATACACACTGAAGCTTTCTTT; CDR3 protein: CATISWGIHTEAFF
D gene: TRBD1; V gene: TRBV19; clone size: -; J gene: TRBJ1-5; CDR3 DNA: TGTGCCAGTAGTCCACGGACAGGGACACTGAACCAGCCCCAGCATTTT; CDR3 protein: CASSPRTGTLNQPQHF